This TCR beta chain was captured in a study of CD8 T cells in Susac syndrome. Study conclusions and caveats: An acknowledgment was made by the study that its TCR sequencing and HLA analysis involved relatively few individuals.

RNA, at about 0.45 to 1 ug, was reverse transcribed with random hexamers. immunoSEQ multiplex PCR amplified TCR beta CDR3 across 54 Vbeta, 13 Jbeta. TCRdb re-called the immunoSEQ multiplex PCR reads through MiXCR, storing one row per CDR3 protein. The data show some 190,000 distinct CDR3 sequences, 85% to 95% seen once. About this clonotype: Its antigen is undetermined.

Sequencing targeted TCR beta in blood CD8+ and CD4+ T cells. Controls were healthy donors chosen to match patients in age and sex. Germline V gives CDR1 SEHNR, CDR2 FQNEAQ (reference sequence). CDR3 length equals 15 residues. V was shortened by 6 bases and J by 4 bases, with 18 bases between the two germline ends. The clonotype was recovered from a human donor in good health. Sequencing was done on a sample of CD4+ T cells from PBMCs. The chain couples TRBV7-9 to TRBJ2-5, with D possibly matching TRBD1 (5 bases). CDR3 sequence (DNA): TGTGCCAGCAGGACAGATCTGGGGTCGGTAGAGACCCAGTACTTC. Residues: CASRTDLGSVETQYF.